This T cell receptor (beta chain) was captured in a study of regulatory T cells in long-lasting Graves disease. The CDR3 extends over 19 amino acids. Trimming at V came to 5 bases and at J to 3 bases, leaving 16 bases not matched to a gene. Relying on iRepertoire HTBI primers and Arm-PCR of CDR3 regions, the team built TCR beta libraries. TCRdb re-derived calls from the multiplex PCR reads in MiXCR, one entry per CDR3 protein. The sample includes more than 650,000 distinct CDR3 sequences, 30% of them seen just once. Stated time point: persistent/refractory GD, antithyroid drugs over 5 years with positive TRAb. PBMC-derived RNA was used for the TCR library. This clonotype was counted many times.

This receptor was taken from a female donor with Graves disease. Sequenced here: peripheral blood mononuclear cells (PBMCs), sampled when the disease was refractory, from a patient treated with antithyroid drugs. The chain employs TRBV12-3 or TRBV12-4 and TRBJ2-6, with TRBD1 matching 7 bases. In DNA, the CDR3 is TGTGCCAGCAGTGACAGGGAAGATCACCCACTCAGTGGGGCCAACGTCCTGACTTTC. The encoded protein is CASSDREDHPLSGANVLTF.